The T cell receptor (beta chain) described here comes from a study of breast tumors, draining lymph nodes, adjacent tissues. The sample holds a few counts of this clonotype. TCRdb reanalysed the multiplex PCR reads using MiXCR and keeps one entry per CDR3 protein. The sample records more than 50,000 distinct CDR3 sequences, around 52% being singletons. The CDR3 sequence is 12 residues long. V was cut by 3 bases and J by 5 bases, with 7 bases left in between. CDR1 is SGHVS and CDR2 is FQNEAQ in the germline V gene. The specimen was breast tumor tissue. The sequence was obtained from a female donor with breast cancer. Some clones in this sample may be carry-over from other donors' samples. The chain joins TRBV7-8 to TRBJ1-1; a weak D match, TRBD1 (6 bases). In DNA form, the CDR3 reads TGTGCCAGCAGCTTCGACAGGACTGAAGCTTTCTTT. Amino acids: CASSFDRTEAFF.